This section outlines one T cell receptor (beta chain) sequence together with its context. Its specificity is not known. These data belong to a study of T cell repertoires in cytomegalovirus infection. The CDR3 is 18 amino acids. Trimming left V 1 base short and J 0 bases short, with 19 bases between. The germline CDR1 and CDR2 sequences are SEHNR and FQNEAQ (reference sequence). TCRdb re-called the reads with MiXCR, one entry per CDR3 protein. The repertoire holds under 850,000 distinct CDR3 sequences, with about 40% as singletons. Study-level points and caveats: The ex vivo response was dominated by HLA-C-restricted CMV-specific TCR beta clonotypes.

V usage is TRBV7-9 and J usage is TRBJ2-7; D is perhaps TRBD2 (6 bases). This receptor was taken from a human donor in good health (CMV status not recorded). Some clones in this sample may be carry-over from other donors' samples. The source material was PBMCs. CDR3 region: CASSLGTAGRYSSYEQYF. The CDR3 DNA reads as TGTGCCAGCAGCTTAGGGACGGCGGGGCGCTACTCCTCCTACGAGCAGTACTTC.